Described below is a single TCR beta chain sequence and its context. Its antigen is unknown. CDR1 and CDR2 (germline): MNHNS, SASEGT. The CDR3 spans 15 residues. With V trimmed by 10 bases and J by 4 bases, 10 bases remained unmatched. The data originate from a study of cytomegalovirus exposure and HLA in healthy donors. Study conclusions and caveats: In an earlier analysis, in approximately 570 donors, most V segments appeared productive either ~87% or ~30% of the time. Listed as cytomegalovirus-associated were 164 TCR beta chains. Clonal expansion, a later analysis showed, was greater in HLA-associated TCR beta chains than in equally common others.

13 Jbeta primers and 60 Vbeta primers were used for the PCR. TCRdb keeps only in-frame clones here, not all; method: immunoSEQ multiplex PCR. The clone table shows some 72,000 clones, with the ten largest holding roughly 4.8%. The source is a man aged 25 to 45 in good health and CMV-seronegative. Input material: PBMCs. The chain carries TRBV6-1 and TRBJ1-5, with 10 nucleotides matching TRBD1. CDR3 nucleotide sequence: TGTGCCACAGACAGGGGGCGCGAGGCAAATCAGCCCCAGCATTTT. This sequence encodes CATDRGREANQPQHF.